Shown below are 11 T cell receptor beta chains from a single sample sequenced in a study of identical twins. TCRdb fed the 5' RACE reads into MiXCR, producing one record per CDR3 protein. The profile covers approximately 490,000 distinct CDR3 sequences, with 20% to 25% appearing a single time and approximately 0.52% taken by the ten largest. These sequences were also reported in another study, on yellow fever vaccine responses in identical twins.

Source material: CD4+ T cells sorted from blood. The source of these receptors is a woman aged 18-29 years in good health.

A few counts support this clonotype. This rearrangement joins TRBV5-1 to TRBJ2-1, with 8 bases identical to TRBD2. CDR1 is SGHRS and CDR2 is YFSETQ in the germline V gene. The CDR3 has 12 amino acids. V shed 8 bases and J 14 bases; nucleotides not matched to a gene: 12. CDR3 nucleotides: TGCGCCAGAGGCGGGGGGCCCTTGAGAAAGTTCTTC. As protein: CARGGGPLRKFF.

This clonotype was found many times. V usage is TRBV5-1 and J usage is TRBJ2-5; 8 bases match TRBD2. V shed 0 bases, J shed 5 bases, and the junction held 6 bases outside the gene matches. This CDR3 region has 15 residues. Germline CDR1 reads SGHRS; CDR2 reads YFSETQ. The CDR3 region has the DNA TGCGCCAGCAGCTTGGTGGCGGGAGGTGGTGAGACCCAGTACTTC. Its protein product is CASSLVAGGGETQYF.

This clonotype was seen more than once but under ten times. This rearrangement joins TRBV9 to TRBJ2-3; D uncertain. V lost 0 bases, J lost 3 bases, and 8 bases lay in between. The CDR3 is 14 amino acids. The germline V gene has CDR1 SGDLS and CDR2 YYNGEE. CDR3 sequence: CASSVEGKTDTQYF. CDR3 in DNA: TGTGCCAGCAGCGTAGAGGGAAAAACAGATACGCAGTATTTT.

The V call is TRBV28, the J call TRBJ2-3; D may be TRBD2 (6 bases). This CDR3 has 16 residues. Per germline, CDR1 MDHEN and CDR2 SYDVKM. Trimming stripped 6 bases from V and 0 bases from J, with 16 bases between. The chain's CDR3 is CASSHQWGTSTDTQYF. The CDR3 DNA is TGTGCCAGCAGCCACCAGTGGGGGACTAGCACAGATACGCAGTATTTT.

This chain links TRBV9 with TRBJ2-2; D possibly corresponds to TRBD1 (7 bases). The CDR3 has 15 residues. The germline CDR1 and CDR2 sequences are SGDLS and YYNGEE. The germline V and J ends were trimmed by 3 bases and 0 bases, with 9 bases remaining between them. The CDR3, as DNA: TGTGCCAGCAGCGGCGGGACAGCGAACACCGGGGAGCTGTTTTTT. This translates into CASSGGTANTGELFF.

This clonotype was seen a handful of times. The chain couples TRBV7-2 to TRBJ1-4, with D hard to call. The germline V and J ends were trimmed by 4 bases and 0 bases, with 6 bases remaining between them. This CDR3 region has 14 residues. Per germline, CDR1 SGHTA and CDR2 FQGNSA. The CDR3 nucleotides are TGTGCCAGCAGCTCGTCCGCAACTAATGAAAAACTGTTTTTT. This gives the protein CASSSSATNEKLFF. Complete variable domain (other parts from reference TRBV7-2 and TRBJ1-4): GAGVSQSPSNKVTEKGKDVELRCDPISGHTALYWYRQSLGQGLEFLIYFQGNSAPDKSGLPSDRFSAERTGGSVSTLTIQRTQQEDSAVYLCASSSSATNEKLFFGSGTQLSVL.

The V call is TRBV12-3 or TRBV12-4, the J call TRBJ1-6; D is possibly TRBD1 (6 bases). There are 14 residues in the CDR3. V was pared by 7 bases and J by 9 bases, with 16 bases between. The CDR3 loop reads CASTPQGSGSPLHF. CDR3 nucleotides: TGTGCCAGCACCCCCCAGGGGTCAGGTTCACCCCTCCACTTT.

The rearrangement links TRBV12-3 or TRBV12-4 to TRBJ1-1; TRBD1 might be the D (5 bases). CDR3 length: 14 amino acids. V was pared by 2 bases and J by 7 bases, with 14 bases between. This CDR3 reads CASSLFEGTREAFF. CDR3 coding DNA: TGTGCCAGCAGTTTATTTGAGGGGACCCGTGAAGCTTTCTTT.

J is TRBJ2-1 and V is TRBV6-1, with D perhaps TRBD2 (5 bases). The V gene lost 7 bases and the J gene lost 2 bases, with 15 bases spanning the gap. Germline V gene data show CDR1 as MNHNS and CDR2 as SASEGT. This CDR3 region has 15 residues. The DNA for the CDR3 is TGTGCCAGCACCTTGCGACGGGGTCCCTACAATGAGCAGTTCTTC. It yields the protein CASTLRRGPYNEQFF.

A few counts support this clonotype. The J gene is TRBJ2-3, the V gene TRBV12-3 or TRBV12-4, with D possibly being TRBD2 (6 bases). This CDR3 spans 16 amino acids. Trimming took 7 bases from V and 3 from J, leaving 20 bases between them. The CDR3 reads CASKEEGVWRTDTQYF. The CDR3 region has the DNA TGTGCCAGCAAGGAGGAGGGAGTGTGGAGGACAGATACGCAGTATTTT.

This clonotype was detected a few times. This sequence joins TRBV27 and TRBJ2-1; 8 bases are shared with TRBD1. From germline, CDR1 is MNHEY and CDR2 SMNVEV (reference sequence). V gave up 5 bases and J gave up 6 bases; unmatched junction bases: 6. The CDR3 totals 14 residues. CDR3 residues: CASSPRTGGNEQFF. The DNA for the CDR3 is TGTGCCAGCAGTCCTCGAACAGGGGGCAATGAGCAGTTCTTC.